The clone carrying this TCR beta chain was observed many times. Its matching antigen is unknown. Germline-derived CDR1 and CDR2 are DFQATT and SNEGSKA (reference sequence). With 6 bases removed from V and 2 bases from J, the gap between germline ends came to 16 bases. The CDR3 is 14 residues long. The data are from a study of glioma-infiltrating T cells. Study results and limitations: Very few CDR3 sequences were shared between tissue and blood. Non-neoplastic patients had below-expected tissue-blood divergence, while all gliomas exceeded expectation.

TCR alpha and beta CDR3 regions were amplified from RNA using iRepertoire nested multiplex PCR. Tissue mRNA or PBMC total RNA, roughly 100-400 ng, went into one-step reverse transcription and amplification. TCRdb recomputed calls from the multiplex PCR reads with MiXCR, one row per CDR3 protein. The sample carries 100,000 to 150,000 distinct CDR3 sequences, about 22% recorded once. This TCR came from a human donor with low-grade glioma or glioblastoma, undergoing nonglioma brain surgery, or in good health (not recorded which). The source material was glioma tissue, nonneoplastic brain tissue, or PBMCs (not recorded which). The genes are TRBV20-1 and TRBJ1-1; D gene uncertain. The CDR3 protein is CSAPRGGRNTEAFF. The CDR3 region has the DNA TGCAGTGCGCCCCGGGGAGGGCGTAACACTGAAGCTTTCTTT.